These 10 T cell receptor beta chains share one sample of origin, sequenced in a study of blood T cell repertoires in COVID-19. Produced via immunoSEQ multiplex PCR; TCRdb's table is partial and in-frame only. This table has about 430,000 clones, 88% appearing once. Sample: PBMCs or T cells enriched from blood (not recorded which). The receptors were gathered from a woman aged 18 to 35 who had been exposed to COVID-19.

The chain joins TRBV19 to TRBJ2-1, with TRBD2 as a possible D gene (7 bases). Germline CDR1 and CDR2: LNHDA and SQIVND (reference sequence). V gave up 7 bases and J gave up 3 bases, with 16 bases separating them. The CDR3 has 15 amino acids. This CDR3 reads CASTLSGGLYNEQFF. The CDR3 nucleotides read TGTGCCAGTACGTTATCGGGGGGCCTCTACAATGAGCAGTTCTTC.

This chain uses TRBV6-5 with TRBJ1-1, with 9 bases that match TRBD1. Unmatched junction bases numbered 3, after V lost 5 bases and J lost 2 bases. Germline lookup yields CDR1 MNHEY and CDR2 SVGAGI. The CDR3 covers 14 residues. The CDR3 sequence: CASSKGQGNTEAFF. The CDR3, as DNA: TGTGCCAGCAGTAAGGGACAGGGCAACACTGAAGCTTTCTTT.

Note on this clone: The junction departs from germline at one end; a sequencing error may be responsible. The CDR3 here is CASSLRDSGRVF. Here the CDR3 DNA reads TGTGCCAGCAGCCTCCGGGACAGCGGACGGGTATTC. This chain uses TRBV6-5 with TRBJ1-2; 7 nucleotides line up with TRBD1. The CDR3 length is 12 residues. Germline V lookup: CDR1 MNHEY, CDR2 SVGAGI.

The chain links TRBV6-5 to TRBJ1-2; D is undetermined. Trimming removed 8 bases from V and 5 bases from J, with 18 bases in between. Germline-derived CDR1 and CDR2 are MNHEY and SVGAGI. The CDR3 has 14 residues. The CDR3 loop is CASFTRDPIYGYTF. As DNA, the CDR3 is TGTGCCAGCTTTACCCGGGATCCTATATATGGCTACACCTTC.

CDR3 DNA: TGTGCCAGCAGTGAAGACGGGGTCGGGGGCTACACCTTC. Its protein is CASSEDGVGGYTF. The genes are TRBV2 and TRBJ1-2; the D is unclear. The CDR3 consists of 13 residues. Per the germline V gene, CDR1 is SNHLY and CDR2 is FYNNEI. Trimming cost V 1 base and J 8 bases, with 11 bases left between them.

The chain joins TRBV18 to TRBJ1-2; 8 bases line up with TRBD1. The CDR3 has 17 residues. The junction had 8 bases not matched to a gene; V was cut back by 2 bases and J by 0 bases. CDR1 is KGHSH, CDR2 LQKENI, per germline. The CDR3 sequence: CASSPSSTGGTNYGYTF. The CDR3 DNA sequence: TGTGCCAGCTCACCATCCTCCACAGGGGGGACTAACTATGGCTACACCTTC.

The table lists this clone with a count of one. The chain has TRBV28 and TRBJ2-5, with D perhaps TRBD1 (5 bases). CDR3 size: 17 residues. Trimming cost V 2 bases and J 2 bases, with 18 bases left between them. Germline V gene sequence: CDR1 MDHEN, CDR2 SYDVKM. The CDR3 DNA reads as TGTGCCAGCAGTTTACAGGGCCGAATGATCCGTCAAGAGACCCAGTACTTC. It codes for CASSLQGRMIRQETQYF.

The gene calls are TRBV27 and TRBJ2-5; 11 nucleotides match TRBD1. This CDR3 has 16 amino acids. V lost 4 bases to trimming and J lost 2 bases; unmatched junction nucleotides: 6. Germline V CDR1 and CDR2: MNHEY, SMNVEV (reference sequence). CDR3 in amino acids: CASSSTGTGGQETQYF. Here the CDR3 DNA reads TGTGCCAGCAGTTCAACCGGGACAGGGGGACAAGAGACCCAGTACTTC.

The chain recombines TRBV7-2 with TRBJ2-7; D is perhaps TRBD1 (5 bases). The CDR3 consists of 14 residues. Per germline, CDR1 SGHTA and CDR2 FQGNSA. The V gene lost 4 bases and the J gene lost 3 bases, with 13 bases spanning the gap. The CDR3 here is CASSYQGFFYEQYF. The CDR3 coding sequence is TGTGCCAGCAGCTACCAGGGTTTCTTCTACGAGCAGTACTTC.

The chain employs TRBV28 and TRBJ1-2, with TRBD1 identical over 7 bases. Germline V gives CDR1 MDHEN, CDR2 SYDVKM. The CDR3 sequence is 16 residues long. The ends lost 6 bases at V and 4 bases at J; junction bases unmatched: 14. For the CDR3, the DNA is TGTGCCAGCAGCCCCACCGGAACAGGGGATCTCTATGGCTACACCTTC. Its translation: CASSPTGTGDLYGYTF.